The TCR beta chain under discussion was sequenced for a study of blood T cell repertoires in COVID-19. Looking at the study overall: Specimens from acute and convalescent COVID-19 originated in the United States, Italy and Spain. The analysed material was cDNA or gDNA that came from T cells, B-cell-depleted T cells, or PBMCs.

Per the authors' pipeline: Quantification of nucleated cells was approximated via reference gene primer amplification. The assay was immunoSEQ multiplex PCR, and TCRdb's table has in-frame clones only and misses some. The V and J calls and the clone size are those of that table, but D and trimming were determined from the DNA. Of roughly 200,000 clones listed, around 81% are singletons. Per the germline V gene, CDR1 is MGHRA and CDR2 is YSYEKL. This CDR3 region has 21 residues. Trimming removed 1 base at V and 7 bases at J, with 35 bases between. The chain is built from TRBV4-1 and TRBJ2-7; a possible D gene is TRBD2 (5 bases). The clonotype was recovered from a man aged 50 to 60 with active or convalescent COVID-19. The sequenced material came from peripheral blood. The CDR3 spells CASSQVSRRLVGIGELVEQYF. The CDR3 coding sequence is TGCGCCAGCAGCCAAGTGAGTAGAAGGTTAGTGGGTATCGGGGAACTAGTGGAGCAGTACTTC.